Presented here are 18 T cell receptor beta chains from one specimen sequenced in a study of OX40 agonist ivuxolimab in advanced cancers. The table came from immunoSEQ multiplex PCR; TCRdb's copy has only in-frame clones and leaves some out. Here the sample spans under 95,000 clones, under 95% being singletons. The input for sequencing was CD4+ or CD8+ T cells sorted from blood, taken in a trial of the OX40 agonist ivuxolimab. The receptors were sampled from an adult with an advanced solid tumor such as melanoma, head and neck, liver or kidney cancer.

The J gene is TRBJ2-2, the V gene TRBV27; TRBD2 matches 10 bases. This CDR3 has 16 residues. Trimming removed 5 bases from V and 1 base from J; junction bases left unmatched: 4. Germline V lookup: CDR1 MNHEY, CDR2 SMNVEV (reference sequence). The CDR3 loop is CASSARLAGNTGELFF. The CDR3 DNA reads as TGTGCCAGCAGTGCACGACTAGCGGGGAACACCGGGGAGCTGTTTTTT.

The V gene is TRBV19, the J gene TRBJ1-4; D unresolved. The CDR3 is 15 residues long. Trimming left V 5 bases short and J 0 bases short, with 10 bases between. Germline V gene sequence: CDR1 LNHDA, CDR2 SQIVND (reference sequence). The CDR3 nucleotides read TGTGCCAGTAGTTACGAGGATGCAACTAATGAAAAACTGTTTTTT. Amino acids: CASSYEDATNEKLFF.

This chain links TRBV6-5 with TRBJ2-1, with 8 positions matching TRBD1. The CDR3 runs 15 residues. The germline CDR1 and CDR2 sequences are MNHEY and SVGAGI. V gave up 6 bases and J gave up 5 bases; unmatched junction bases: 9. CDR3 bases: TGTGCCAGCAGAGGGCCCGGGACAGGAGACAATGAGCAGTTCTTC. Its translation is CASRGPGTGDNEQFF.

This clone was detected a few times. The chain couples TRBV6-5 to TRBJ2-3; 8 bases agree with TRBD2. The ends lost 7 bases at V and 1 base at J; junction bases unmatched: 7. Germline V gene sequence: CDR1 MNHEY, CDR2 SVGAGI. This CDR3 is 15 amino acids long. The CDR3 DNA follows: TGTGCCAGCAACGACGGGGGGGCCGGCACAGATACGCAGTATTTT. Translation: CASNDGGAGTDTQYF.

J is TRBJ2-3 and V is TRBV29-1; a possible D gene is TRBD1 (6 bases). The CDR3 consists of 14 residues. Germline CDR1 and CDR2: SQVTM and ANQGSEA. V lost 0 bases and J 5 bases, leaving 12 bases between the germline ends. The CDR3 spells CSVEDGAGVDTQYF. The CDR3 DNA sequence: TGCAGCGTTGAAGATGGAGCAGGGGTAGATACGCAGTATTTT.

The gene calls are TRBV5-4 and TRBJ1-1, with a tentative D call TRBD1 (5 bases). Trimming shortened V by 0 bases and J by 8 bases, and 23 bases separated the two germline ends. Germline V gives CDR1 SGHNT, CDR2 YYREEE (reference sequence). This CDR3 region has 17 residues. CDR3 DNA sequence: TGTGCCAGCAGCTTGGAAAGGGGTCGCAGGGCCGCGTTCGAAGCTTTCTTT. It encodes CASSLERGRRAAFEAFF.

The rearrangement joins TRBV7-9 to TRBJ1-2, with D maybe TRBD1 (6 bases). The V and J ends lost 6 bases and 0 bases respectively, with 17 bases between them. Germline values: CDR1 SEHNR, CDR2 FQNEAQ (reference sequence). The CDR3 sequence is 16 residues long. The CDR3 is CASSPVTGKANYGYTF. The CDR3 DNA sequence: TGTGCCAGCAGTCCCGTCACAGGGAAAGCTAACTATGGCTACACCTTC.

This rearrangement joins TRBV7-6 to TRBJ2-2; D may be TRBD2 (5 bases). V was clipped by 2 bases and J by 5 bases, with 15 bases between them. Germline lookup yields CDR1 SGHVS and CDR2 FNYEAQ. The CDR3 covers 16 residues. The CDR3 sequence: CASSLTARGPTGELFF. The CDR3 DNA sequence: TGTGCCAGCAGCTTAACAGCGCGAGGGCCGACCGGGGAGCTGTTTTTT.

V usage is TRBV5-6 and J usage is TRBJ2-7, with 8 positions matching TRBD1. CDR1 SGHDT and CDR2 YYEEEE come from the germline V gene. This CDR3 contains 15 residues. Trimming cost V 3 bases and J 4 bases; bases outside gene matches: 9. The CDR3: CASSSLGTGYYEQYF. CDR3 nucleotide sequence: TGTGCCAGCAGCTCCCTGGGGACAGGATATTACGAGCAGTACTTC.

This rearrangement joins TRBV5-1 to TRBJ2-1, with 7 bases matching TRBD2. V trimming: 0 bases; J trimming: 4 bases; junction bases outside the gene matches: 10. CDR1 and CDR2 from the germline V gene are SGHRS and YFSETQ. The CDR3 totals 17 residues. Here the CDR3 reads CASSLVASGLTYNEQFF. The CDR3 nucleotides read TGCGCCAGCAGCTTGGTCGCTTCGGGACTAACATACAATGAGCAGTTCTTC.

The CDR3 loop is CASSWPGQADYEQYF. CDR3 DNA sequence: TGTGCCAGCAGTTGGCCGGGACAGGCCGACTACGAGCAGTACTTC. The rearrangement links TRBV6-6 to TRBJ2-7, with 8 bases fitting TRBD1. V gave up 4 bases and J gave up 3 bases; unmatched junction bases: 8. CDR3 length: 15 residues. CDR1 and CDR2 (germline): MNHNY, SVGAGI (reference sequence).

This clone appeared a single time. V and J are TRBV27 and TRBJ2-1, with 7 bases identical to TRBD2. V lost 5 bases, J lost 0 bases, and 10 bases stayed unmatched. CDR1 and CDR2 from the germline V gene are MNHEY and SMNVEV (reference sequence). This CDR3 has 17 residues. This CDR3 reads CASSARLATSSYNEQFF. The CDR3 DNA reads TGTGCCAGCAGTGCCCGACTAGCCACCAGCTCCTACAATGAGCAGTTCTTC.

The table lists this clone with a few counts. The rearrangement links TRBV7-6 to TRBJ2-7, with 7 bases aligning to TRBD1. This CDR3 region has 12 residues. Germline CDR1 SGHVS, CDR2 FNYEAQ. The junction had 2 bases not matched to a gene; V was cut back by 5 bases and J by 4 bases. The CDR3 loop reads CASSRQGYEQYF. The CDR3 coding sequence is TGTGCCAGCAGCCGACAGGGTTACGAGCAGTACTTC.

The gene calls are TRBV30 and TRBJ1-3; no reliable D call. CDR1 and CDR2 from the germline V gene are GTSNPN and SVGIG (reference sequence). The CDR3 totals 13 residues. The V and J ends lost 0 bases and 12 bases respectively, with 15 bases between them. Written as DNA, the CDR3 is TGTGCCTGGAGTGTATCCGGAGGCAGCGGCATATATTTT. Amino acids: CAWSVSGGSGIYF.

The table lists this clone with a count of one. The chain uses TRBV28 and TRBJ2-7; TRBD2 might be the D (6 bases). CDR3 length equals 15 residues. The germline V gene has CDR1 MDHEN and CDR2 SYDVKM. V lost 6 bases and J lost 3, with 18 bases in between. This CDR3 is CASSGGLEILYEQYF. CDR3 coding DNA: TGTGCCAGCAGCGGGGGACTGGAGATTCTCTACGAGCAGTACTTC.

V is TRBV5-1 and J is TRBJ2-3; no reliable D call. With 0 bases removed from V and 2 bases from J, the gap between germline ends came to 13 bases. Germline V gene sequence: CDR1 SGHRS, CDR2 YFSETQ. This CDR3 region has 16 residues. The CDR3 region has the DNA TGCGCCAGCAGCTTGGTTTTCGTTGGGGACACAGATACGCAGTATTTT. Translation: CASSLVFVGDTDTQYF.

The rearrangement uses TRBV27 and TRBJ2-7; 10 nucleotides match TRBD1. CDR3 length: 13 residues. The junction had 2 bases not matched to a gene; V was cut back by 2 bases and J by 7 bases. Germline CDR1 MNHEY, CDR2 SMNVEV (reference sequence). The CDR3 bases are TGTGCCAGCAGTTTAGGACAGGGGGGAGAGCAGTACTTC. Its protein product is CASSLGQGGEQYF.

The genes are TRBV14 and TRBJ2-7; 9 bases line up with TRBD1. The trim removed 1 base at V and 4 bases at J, leaving 8 bases unmatched. The CDR3 is 16 amino acids. Germline V gene data show CDR1 as SGHDN and CDR2 as FVKESK. In DNA form, the CDR3 reads TGTGCCAGCAGCCAAGCGCGGGGGACAGGGTCATACGAGCAGTACTTC. Translated: CASSQARGTGSYEQYF.